This T cell receptor (beta chain) emerged from a study of blood T cells in healthy people across ages. Study-level points and caveats: Diversity estimated from one million T cells was considered an underestimate. Aged donors had fewer naive CD4+ cells and lower diversity than long-lived donors.

Through a sample-barcoded 5' primer and a J-beta primer mix, a second PCR was run for roughly 7 to 11 cycles. Each of the cDNA molecules was tagged by a template-switch adaptor with 12 random nucleotides. TCRdb re-analysed the 5' RACE reads in MiXCR, keeping a single row per CDR3 protein. The sample lists nearly 800,000 distinct CDR3 sequences, roughly 25% occurring once. Germline V gene data show CDR1 as MNHNY and CDR2 as SVGAGI (reference sequence). V was trimmed by 6 bases and J by 4 bases, leaving 18 bases between them. The CDR3 loop spans 15 amino acids. To note about this clonotype: The target antigen is unknown.

The sample also formed part of further work on T cells of mothers and their children. This second study notes: Donation involved a few healthy Caucasian mothers and the six children that they had.

The receptor was isolated from a boy aged 5-17 years in good health. Source material: blood. This chain connects TRBV6-6 to TRBJ1-2; D is possibly TRBD1 (5 bases). The CDR3 protein is CASSYLGTDAYGYTF. In nucleotides, the CDR3 is TGTGCCAGCAGCTACCTGGGGACGGACGCCTATGGCTACACCTTC.